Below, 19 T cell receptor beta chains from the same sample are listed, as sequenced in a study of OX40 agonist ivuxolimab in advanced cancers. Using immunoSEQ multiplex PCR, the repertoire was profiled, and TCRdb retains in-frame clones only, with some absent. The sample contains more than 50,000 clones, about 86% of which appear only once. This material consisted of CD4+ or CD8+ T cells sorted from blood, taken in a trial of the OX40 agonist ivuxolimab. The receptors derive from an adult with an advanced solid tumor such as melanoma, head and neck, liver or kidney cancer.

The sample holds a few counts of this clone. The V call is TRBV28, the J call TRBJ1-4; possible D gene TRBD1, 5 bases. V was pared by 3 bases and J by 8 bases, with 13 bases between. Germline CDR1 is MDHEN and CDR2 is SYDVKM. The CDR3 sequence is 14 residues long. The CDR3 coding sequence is TGTGCCAGCAGTTTCGAGGAGGGGAGAGAAAAACTGTTTTTT. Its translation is CASSFEEGREKLFF.

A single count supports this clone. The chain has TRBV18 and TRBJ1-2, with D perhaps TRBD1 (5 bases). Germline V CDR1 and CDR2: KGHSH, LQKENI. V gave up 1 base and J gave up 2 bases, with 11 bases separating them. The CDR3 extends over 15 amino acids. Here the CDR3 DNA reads TGTGCCAGCTCACCACTTACAGGCCTCAACTATGGCTACACCTTC. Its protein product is CASSPLTGLNYGYTF.

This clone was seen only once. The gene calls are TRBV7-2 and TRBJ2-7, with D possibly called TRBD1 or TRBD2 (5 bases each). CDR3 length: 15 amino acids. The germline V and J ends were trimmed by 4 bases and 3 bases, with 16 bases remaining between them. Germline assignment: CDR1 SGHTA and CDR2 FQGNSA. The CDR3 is CASSSGAVAVYEQYF. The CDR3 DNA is TGTGCCAGCAGCTCCGGGGCAGTGGCGGTCTACGAGCAGTACTTC.

This CDR3 is CASSHTDSGELFF. Written as DNA, the CDR3 is TGTGCCAGCAGCCACACGGACTCCGGGGAGCTGTTTTTT. The chain couples TRBV13 to TRBJ2-2; possible D gene TRBD2, 5 bases. The V gene's germline CDR1 is PRHDT and CDR2 FYEKMQ (reference sequence). Trimming cost V 5 bases and J 6 bases, with 10 bases left between them. The CDR3 covers 13 residues. The whole variable domain, remainder taken from reference TRBV13 and TRBJ2-2, is AAGVIQSPRHLIKEKRETATLKCYPIPRHDTVYWYQQGPGQDPQFLISFYEKMQSDKGSIPDRFSAQQFSDYHSELNMSSLELGDSALYFCASSHTDSGELFFGEGSRLTVL.

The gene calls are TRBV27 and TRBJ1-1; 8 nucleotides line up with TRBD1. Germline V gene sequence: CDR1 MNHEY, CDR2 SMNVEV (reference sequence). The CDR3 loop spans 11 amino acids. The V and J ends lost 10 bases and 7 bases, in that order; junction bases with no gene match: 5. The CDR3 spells CATHRGSEAFF. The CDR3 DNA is TGTGCCACCCACAGGGGGAGTGAAGCTTTCTTT.

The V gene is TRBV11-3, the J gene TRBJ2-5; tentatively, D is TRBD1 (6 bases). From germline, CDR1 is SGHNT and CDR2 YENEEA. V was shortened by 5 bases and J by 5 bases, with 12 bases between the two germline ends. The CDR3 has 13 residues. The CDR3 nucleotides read TGTGCCAGCAGCCTCGGACAGTCCGAGACCCAGTACTTC. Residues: CASSLGQSETQYF.

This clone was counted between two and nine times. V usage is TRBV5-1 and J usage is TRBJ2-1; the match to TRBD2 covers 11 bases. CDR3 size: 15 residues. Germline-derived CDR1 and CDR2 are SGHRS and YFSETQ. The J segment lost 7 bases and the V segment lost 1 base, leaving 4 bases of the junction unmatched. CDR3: CASSLPLAGGNEQFF. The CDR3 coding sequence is TGCGCCAGCAGCTTGCCGCTAGCGGGAGGTAATGAGCAGTTCTTC.

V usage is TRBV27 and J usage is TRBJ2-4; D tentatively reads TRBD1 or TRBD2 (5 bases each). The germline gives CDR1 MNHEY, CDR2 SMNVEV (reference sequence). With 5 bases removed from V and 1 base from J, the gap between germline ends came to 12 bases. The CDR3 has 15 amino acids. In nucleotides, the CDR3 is TGTGCCAGCAGTGGCACGGGGCTGGCCAAAAACATTCAGTACTTC. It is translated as CASSGTGLAKNIQYF.

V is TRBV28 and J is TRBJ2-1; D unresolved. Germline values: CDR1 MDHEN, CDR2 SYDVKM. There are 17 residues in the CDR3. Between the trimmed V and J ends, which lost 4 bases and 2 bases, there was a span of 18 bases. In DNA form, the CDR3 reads TGTGCCAGCAGTTCGCGGACGGCCCTATGGACCTACAATGAGCAGTTCTTC. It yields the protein CASSSRTALWTYNEQFF.

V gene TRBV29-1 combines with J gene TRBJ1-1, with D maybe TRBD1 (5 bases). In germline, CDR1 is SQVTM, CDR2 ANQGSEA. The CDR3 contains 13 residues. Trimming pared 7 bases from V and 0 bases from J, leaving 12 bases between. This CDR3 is CSAGGLMNTEAFF. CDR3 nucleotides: TGCAGCGCTGGGGGTTTGATGAACACTGAAGCTTTCTTT.

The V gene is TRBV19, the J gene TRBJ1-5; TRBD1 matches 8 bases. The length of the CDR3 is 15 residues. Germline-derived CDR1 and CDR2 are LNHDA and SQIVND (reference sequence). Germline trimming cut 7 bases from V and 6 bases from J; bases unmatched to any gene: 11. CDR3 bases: TGTGCCAGTACCCTCCAGAGGACAGGGATTCAGCCCCAGCATTTT. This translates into CASTLQRTGIQPQHF.

This CDR3 reads CASSIRTGGRWKETQYF. CDR3 sequence (DNA): TGTGCCAGTAGTATTCGAACAGGGGGAAGGTGGAAAGAGACCCAGTACTTC. V is TRBV19 and J is TRBJ2-5; 8 bases are a match to TRBD1. The ends lost 3 bases at V and 3 bases at J; junction bases unmatched: 12. The CDR3 loop spans 17 amino acids. Germline lookup yields CDR1 LNHDA and CDR2 SQIVND (reference sequence). Full variable domain (rest looked up from reference TRBV19 and TRBJ2-5): DGGITQSPKYLFRKEGQNVTLSCEQNLNHDAMYWYRQDPGQGLRLIYYSQIVNDFQKGDIAEGYSVSREKKESFPLTVTSAQKNPTAFYLCASSIRTGGRWKETQYFGPGTRLLVL.

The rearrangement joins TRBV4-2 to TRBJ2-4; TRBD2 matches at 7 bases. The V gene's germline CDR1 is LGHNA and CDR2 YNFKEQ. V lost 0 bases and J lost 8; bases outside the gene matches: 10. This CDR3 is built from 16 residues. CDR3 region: CASSQDPTPSGDIQYF. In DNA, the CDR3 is TGTGCCAGCAGCCAAGATCCGACGCCGAGCGGGGACATTCAGTACTTC.

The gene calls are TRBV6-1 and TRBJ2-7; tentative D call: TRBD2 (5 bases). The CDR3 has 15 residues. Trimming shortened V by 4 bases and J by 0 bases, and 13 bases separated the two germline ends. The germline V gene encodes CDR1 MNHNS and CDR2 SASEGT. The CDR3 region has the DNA TGTGCCAGCAGTGGCACCGGGGTAAACTCCTACGAGCAGTACTTC. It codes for CASSGTGVNSYEQYF.

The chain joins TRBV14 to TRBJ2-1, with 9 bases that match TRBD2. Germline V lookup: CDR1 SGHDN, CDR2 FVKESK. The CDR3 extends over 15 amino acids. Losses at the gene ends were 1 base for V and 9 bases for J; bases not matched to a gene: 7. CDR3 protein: CASSQVSGGTGEQFF. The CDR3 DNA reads TGTGCCAGCAGCCAAGTTAGCGGGGGCACCGGTGAGCAGTTCTTC.

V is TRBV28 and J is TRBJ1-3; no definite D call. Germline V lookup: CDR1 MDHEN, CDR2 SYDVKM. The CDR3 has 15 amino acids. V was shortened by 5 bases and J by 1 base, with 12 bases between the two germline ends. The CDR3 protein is CASSPPPGSGNTIYF. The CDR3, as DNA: TGTGCCAGCAGTCCCCCCCCGGGTTCTGGAAACACCATATATTTT.

The CDR3 here is CASSPGGAPSLNTEAFF. DNA of the CDR3: TGTGCCAGCAGCCCTGGGGGTGCCCCTTCCCTGAACACTGAAGCTTTCTTT. V and J are TRBV2 and TRBJ1-1; TRBD1 might be the D (5 bases). The CDR3 contains 17 residues. Trimming removed 6 bases at V and 0 bases at J, with 20 bases between. Germline V CDR1 and CDR2: SNHLY, FYNNEI.

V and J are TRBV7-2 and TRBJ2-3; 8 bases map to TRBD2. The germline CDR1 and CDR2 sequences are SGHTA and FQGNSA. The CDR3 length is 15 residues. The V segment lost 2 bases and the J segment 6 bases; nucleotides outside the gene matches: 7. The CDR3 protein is CASSLYSGAPDTQYF. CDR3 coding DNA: TGTGCCAGCAGCTTATATAGCGGGGCTCCGGATACGCAGTATTTT.

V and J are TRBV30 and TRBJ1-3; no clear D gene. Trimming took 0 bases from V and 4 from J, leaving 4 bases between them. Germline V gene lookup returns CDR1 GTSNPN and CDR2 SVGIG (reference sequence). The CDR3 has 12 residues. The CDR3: CAWSVQGNTIYF. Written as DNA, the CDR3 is TGTGCCTGGAGTGTACAAGGAAACACCATATATTTT.